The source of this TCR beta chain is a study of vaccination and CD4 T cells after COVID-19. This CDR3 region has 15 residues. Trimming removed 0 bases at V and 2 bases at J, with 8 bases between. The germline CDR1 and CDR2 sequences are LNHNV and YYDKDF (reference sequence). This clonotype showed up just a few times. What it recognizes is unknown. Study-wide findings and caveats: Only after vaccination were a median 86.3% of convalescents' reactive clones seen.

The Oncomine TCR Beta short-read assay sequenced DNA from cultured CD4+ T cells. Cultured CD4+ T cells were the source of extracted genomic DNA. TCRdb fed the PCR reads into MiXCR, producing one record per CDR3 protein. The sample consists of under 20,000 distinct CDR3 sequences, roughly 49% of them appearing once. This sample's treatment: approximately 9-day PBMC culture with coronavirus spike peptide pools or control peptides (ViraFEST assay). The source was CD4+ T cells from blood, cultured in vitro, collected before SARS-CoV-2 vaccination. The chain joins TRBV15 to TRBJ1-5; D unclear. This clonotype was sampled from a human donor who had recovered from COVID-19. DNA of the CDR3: TGTGCCACCAGCAGAGATTGGGGAGGCAATCAGCCCCAGCATTTT. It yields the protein CATSRDWGGNQPQHF.